Below, 30 T cell receptor beta chains from the same sample are listed, as sequenced in a study of T-cell memory formation after mild COVID-19. TCRdb re-called the 5' RACE reads with MiXCR, one entry per CDR3 protein. The table records around 340,000 distinct CDR3 sequences, roughly an eighth of them present only once. The sequenced sample was PBMCs or a T cell subset sorted from them (not recorded which). Receptors originate from a man younger than 35 who had mild COVID-19 (a few samples of this study predate the infection). Cell type and time point are not known.

This clonotype was found a few times. The chain has TRBV20-1 and TRBJ2-5; 8 bases map to TRBD1. Looked up from germline, CDR1 is DFQATT and CDR2 is SNEGSKA (reference sequence). The CDR3 covers 17 residues. V was clipped by 0 bases and J by 13 bases; unmatched bases: 22. The DNA for the CDR3 is TGCAGTGCTAGAGATCCCATCGGGACAGGAGACCCAAGAGAAAGGTACTTC. It is translated as CSARDPIGTGDPRERYF.

This clonotype was seen a handful of times. The chain employs TRBV4-3 and TRBJ2-7; D perhaps matches TRBD1 (6 bases). The CDR3 is made up of 15 amino acids. Trimming cost V 0 bases and J 2 bases, with 11 bases left between them. Germline V gene data show CDR1 as LGHNA and CDR2 as YSLEER. The CDR3 nucleotides read TGCGCCAGCAGCCAAGATGTCGCAGGGGCCTACGAGCAGTACTTC. Its protein product is CASSQDVAGAYEQYF.

The rearrangement joins TRBV14 to TRBJ2-7; no clear D. CDR3 length: 12 amino acids. Trimming shortened V by 1 base and J by 6 bases, and 7 bases separated the two germline ends. Germline CDR1 is SGHDN and CDR2 is FVKESK. The CDR3: CASSQGIREQYF. The CDR3 region has the DNA TGTGCCAGCAGCCAAGGTATTCGCGAGCAGTACTTC.

The chain joins TRBV10-3 to TRBJ2-5; D is unclear. This CDR3 is built from 14 residues. Germline CDR1 reads ENHRY; CDR2 reads SYGVKD. The V end was cut by 0 bases, the J end by 5 bases, with 10 bases between. The CDR3 loop is CAISESIGMETQYF. The CDR3 DNA reads TGTGCCATCAGTGAGTCTATAGGGATGGAGACCCAGTACTTC.

V gene TRBV7-2 combines with J gene TRBJ1-5, with D uncertain. The CDR3 runs 13 residues. V was pared by 5 bases and J by 5 bases, with 10 bases between. Germline V gene sequence: CDR1 SGHTA, CDR2 FQGNSA. The CDR3 DNA reads TGTGCCAGCAGCGCAGAGGCCCATCAGCCCCAGCATTTT. This gives the protein CASSAEAHQPQHF.

This clonotype was detected only a few times. The chain links TRBV7-9 to TRBJ2-7, with TRBD2 identical over 7 bases. The CDR3 is 15 amino acids. CDR1 and CDR2 (germline): SEHNR, FQNEAQ (reference sequence). The V segment lost 1 base and the J segment 3 bases; nucleotides outside the gene matches: 6. This chain's CDR3 is CASSLVPRGSYEQYF. In nucleotides, the CDR3 is TGTGCCAGCAGCTTAGTCCCTCGCGGGAGCTACGAGCAGTACTTC.

This clonotype was observed a handful of times. This chain uses TRBV5-1 with TRBJ2-1; 7 positions agree with TRBD1. Germline assignment: CDR1 SGHRS and CDR2 YFSETQ. Trimming took 2 bases from V and 6 from J; bases not matched to a gene: 5. The CDR3 sequence is 14 residues long. CDR3 nucleotide sequence: TGCGCCAGCAGCTTAAGACAGGGTATCAATGAGCAGTTCTTC. It translates to CASSLRQGINEQFF.

This clonotype showed up just a few times. V is TRBV3-1 and J is TRBJ2-3, with unresolved D. The germline V and J ends were trimmed by 2 bases and 6 bases, with 9 bases remaining between them. The CDR3 contains 13 residues. Germline loops: CDR1 LGHDT, CDR2 YNNKEL (reference sequence). The CDR3 sequence is CASSQLWTDTQYF. The CDR3 region has the DNA TGTGCCAGCAGCCAATTGTGGACGGATACGCAGTATTTT.

The genes are TRBV14 and TRBJ1-2; 10 bases match TRBD1. This CDR3 has 16 amino acids. Trimming removed 3 bases from V and 4 bases from J; junction bases left unmatched: 8. Germline values: CDR1 SGHDN, CDR2 FVKESK. CDR3 DNA sequence: TGTGCCAGCAGCCAGGGGACAGGGGACGTGCCCTATGGCTACACCTTC. This translates into CASSQGTGDVPYGYTF.

The sample holds a few counts of this clonotype. This chain connects TRBV25-1 to TRBJ1-1; tentatively, D is TRBD1 (6 bases). V was cut by 5 bases and J by 4 bases, with 17 bases left in between. The CDR3 is made up of 15 amino acids. Germline V gene sequence: CDR1 MGHDK, CDR2 SYGVNS. CDR3 residues: CASSPKQGLGTEAFF. CDR3 DNA: TGTGCCAGCAGTCCAAAACAGGGCCTCGGCACTGAAGCTTTCTTT.

This clonotype was counted only a few times. The CDR3 coding sequence is TGTGCCAGCAGCAGACACTCGGACAGGGGAATTGAAGCTTTCTTT. Its translation: CASSRHSDRGIEAFF. The chain couples TRBV7-2 to TRBJ1-1, with 9 bases fitting TRBD1. The CDR3 loop spans 15 amino acids. Germline V lookup: CDR1 SGHTA, CDR2 FQGNSA. V trimming: 5 bases; J trimming: 7 bases; junction bases outside the gene matches: 11.

In this sample, this clonotype turned up many times. The chain joins TRBV7-9 to TRBJ2-3, with a possible D match to TRBD2 (6 bases). This CDR3 has 16 residues. CDR1 and CDR2 from the germline V gene are SEHNR and FQNEAQ (reference sequence). Trimming removed 3 bases at V and 0 bases at J, with 13 bases between. The CDR3 DNA reads TGTGCCAGCAGCTTGGACTATTCTTCTAGCACAGATACGCAGTATTTT. Its protein product is CASSLDYSSSTDTQYF.

Only a few counts were recorded for this clonotype. The chain has TRBV30 and TRBJ1-1, with D possibly being TRBD1 (5 bases). The CDR3 consists of 15 residues. The V end was cut by 5 bases, the J end by 8 bases, with 24 bases between. Germline-derived CDR1 and CDR2 are GTSNPN and SVGIG (reference sequence). The CDR3 DNA reads as TGTGCCTGGGGAGTTCAAGGGGAGTGGAGCAAAGAAGCTTTCTTT. Amino acid sequence: CAWGVQGEWSKEAFF.

This clonotype has just a few counts. The chain recombines TRBV7-9 with TRBJ2-3; no clear D. The CDR3 has 16 residues. V lost 3 bases, J lost 6 bases, and 19 bases lay in between. Looked up from germline, CDR1 is SEHNR and CDR2 is FQNEAQ (reference sequence). Here the CDR3 DNA reads TGTGCCAGCAGCTTCCCAGAAGCTTTAGTCATCGATACGCAGTATTTT. It yields the protein CASSFPEALVIDTQYF.

This clonotype was seen more than once but under ten times. This rearrangement joins TRBV5-4 to TRBJ1-2; D is unclear. Trimming left V 4 bases short and J 8 bases short, with 15 bases between. There are 13 residues in the CDR3. Germline values: CDR1 SGHNT, CDR2 YYREEE (reference sequence). The CDR3 nucleotides read TGTGCCAGCAGCGGTCTCGTTGCGGAGGGCTACACCTTC. Translation gives CASSGLVAEGYTF.

The rearrangement joins TRBV7-8 to TRBJ2-1; 8 nucleotides line up with TRBD2. Losses at the gene ends were 5 bases for V and 6 bases for J; bases not matched to a gene: 12. Germline V gene lookup returns CDR1 SGHVS and CDR2 FQNEAQ. This CDR3 has 16 amino acids. CDR3: CASSPALAGGRNEQFF. CDR3 DNA: TGTGCCAGCAGCCCGGCGCTGGCGGGGGGACGCAATGAGCAGTTCTTC.

The chain couples TRBV4-3 to TRBJ1-2; 7 nucleotides match TRBD1. The CDR3 consists of 15 residues. V shed 3 bases, J shed 4 bases, and the junction held 8 bases outside the gene matches. Germline V gene lookup returns CDR1 LGHNA and CDR2 YSLEER. The CDR3 loop reads CASSQERQGGYGYTF. The DNA of the CDR3 is TGCGCCAGCAGCCAGGAACGACAGGGCGGCTATGGCTACACCTTC.

This clonotype was observed a handful of times. This chain connects TRBV29-1 to TRBJ2-5; D possibly corresponds to TRBD1 (5 bases). Germline-derived CDR1 and CDR2 are SQVTM and ANQGSEA. V was cut by 0 bases and J by 5 bases, with 7 bases left in between. The CDR3 is 12 residues long. The CDR3: CSVEDKGETQYF. The CDR3 DNA reads TGCAGCGTTGAAGATAAGGGGGAGACCCAGTACTTC. Drawing the rest from reference TRBV29-1 and TRBJ2-5, the complete variable domain is SAVISQKPSRDICQRGTSLTIQCQVDSQVTMMFWYRQQPGQSLTLIATANQGSEATYESGFVIDKFPISRPNLTFSTLTVSNMSPEDSSIYLCSVEDKGETQYFGPGTRLLVL.

V and J are TRBV7-2 and TRBJ1-1, with D unclear. The CDR3 runs 15 residues. Germline V gene data show CDR1 as SGHTA and CDR2 as FQGNSA. Trimming removed 3 bases from V and 0 bases from J, with 11 bases in between. This CDR3 reads CASSLSPAVNTEAFF. CDR3 nucleotides: TGTGCCAGCAGCTTGAGTCCGGCGGTGAACACTGAAGCTTTCTTT. Based on the CDR3 plus reference TRBV7-2 and TRBJ1-1, the full variable domain is GAGVSQSPSNKVTEKGKDVELRCDPISGHTALYWYRQSLGQGLEFLIYFQGNSAPDKSGLPSDRFSAERTGGSVSTLTIQRTQQEDSAVYLCASSLSPAVNTEAFFGQGTRLTVV.

The gene calls are TRBV6-6 and TRBJ2-7; TRBD1 aligns across 7 bases. Germline CDR1 and CDR2: MNHNY and SVGAGI (reference sequence). After removal of 6 bases from V and 1 base from J, the junction contained 9 bases not matched to a gene. The CDR3 loop spans 15 amino acids. The CDR3 nucleotides are TGTGCCAGCAGGCTCGGCAGACAGGGATCCTACGAGCAGTACGTC. Its protein is CASRLGRQGSYEQYV.

This clonotype occurred a few times. The gene calls are TRBV5-5 and TRBJ1-2, with unresolved D. From germline, CDR1 is SGHKS and CDR2 YYEKEE (reference sequence). V was pared by 4 bases and J by 3 bases, with 10 bases between. The CDR3 has 13 residues. This CDR3 is CASSQDTHYGYTF. In DNA, the CDR3 is TGTGCCAGCAGCCAAGACACCCACTATGGCTACACCTTC.

This clonotype was found many times. The CDR3 region is CASSPLAGGQETQYF. In DNA, the CDR3 is TGCGCCAGCAGCCCATTGGCGGGGGGTCAAGAGACCCAGTACTTC. The chain carries TRBV5-1 and TRBJ2-5; 8 bases match TRBD2. This CDR3 is built from 15 residues. J lost 2 bases, V lost 4 bases, and 7 bases had no gene match. Germline loops: CDR1 SGHRS, CDR2 YFSETQ.

This clonotype showed up just a few times. The chain links TRBV5-5 to TRBJ2-7; TRBD1 matches 7 bases. Looked up from germline, CDR1 is SGHKS and CDR2 is YYEKEE (reference sequence). The V segment lost 1 base and the J segment 4 bases; nucleotides outside the gene matches: 5. The CDR3 has 14 residues. DNA for the CDR3: TGTGCCAGCAGCTTGTGGGGGACAGTGTACGAGCAGTACTTC. Protein: CASSLWGTVYEQYF.

This chain connects TRBV12-3 or TRBV12-4 to TRBJ2-7; perhaps TRBD1 as D (6 bases). The V gene lost 8 bases and the J gene lost 4 bases, with 18 bases spanning the gap. The length of the CDR3 is 14 residues. The DNA of the CDR3 is TGTGCCAGCGGACCGACCGGGACATTGTACGAGCAGTACTTC. Translation: CASGPTGTLYEQYF.

The chain has TRBV15 and TRBJ2-4; no definite D call. The V end lost 0 bases, the J end lost 11 bases, and 11 bases lay between the germline ends. Germline values: CDR1 LNHNV, CDR2 YYDKDF (reference sequence). The CDR3 length is 13 residues. The CDR3 spells CATSREDVPFQYF. For the CDR3, the DNA is TGTGCCACCAGCAGAGAGGACGTCCCCTTTCAGTACTTC.

On this clonotype itself: A much larger clone lies a single base off, so this may be a read error. The V and J genes are TRBV6-6 and TRBJ2-5; no reliable D call. There are 14 residues in the CDR3. Germline values: CDR1 MNHNY, CDR2 SVGAGI (reference sequence). CDR3 in amino acids: CASSSTTRQETKYF. CDR3 bases: TGTGCCAGCAGTTCCACGACCCGGCAAGAGACCAAGTACTTC.

The chain combines TRBV4-3 with TRBJ1-5; D is uncertain. With 3 bases removed from V and 6 bases from J, the gap between germline ends came to 15 bases. The germline gives CDR1 LGHNA, CDR2 YSLEER. CDR3 length: 15 amino acids. Here the CDR3 DNA reads TGCGCCAGCAGCCAGGGCGGGTCTTTAGGTCAGCCCCAGCATTTT. It yields the protein CASSQGGSLGQPQHF.

The V and J genes are TRBV6-2 or TRBV6-3 and TRBJ2-3; 11 positions match TRBD2. Unmatched junction bases numbered 2, after V lost 8 bases and J lost 4 bases. Per germline, CDR1 MNHEY and CDR2 SVGEGT. The CDR3 consists of 13 residues. This CDR3 reads CASLLAGADTQYF. CDR3 nucleotides: TGTGCCAGCCTACTAGCGGGGGCAGATACGCAGTATTTT.

A few counts support this clonotype. The chain couples TRBV27 to TRBJ1-2; D is undetermined. V was cut by 5 bases and J by 3 bases, with 10 bases left in between. The CDR3 runs 13 residues. Germline assignment: CDR1 MNHEY and CDR2 SMNVEV (reference sequence). This CDR3 is CASSNRRDYGYTF. The CDR3 DNA follows: TGTGCCAGCAGTAATCGACGGGACTATGGCTACACCTTC.

This clonotype was seen a few times. V is TRBV4-3 and J is TRBJ2-4, with TRBD1 identical over 11 bases. The CDR3 sequence is 16 residues long. The V and J ends lost 2 bases and 8 bases, in that order; junction bases with no gene match: 8. Germline values: CDR1 LGHNA, CDR2 YSLEER. The CDR3 loop reads CASSQTPGTGGDIQYF. CDR3 sequence (DNA): TGCGCCAGCAGCCAAACCCCCGGGACAGGGGGGGACATTCAGTACTTC.